One and the same sample provided the 8 T cell receptor beta chains below, sequenced in a study of T cell responses to AZD1222 COVID-19 vaccine. Generated by immunoSEQ multiplex PCR, the TCRdb table keeps only in-frame clones and is missing some. The sample has about 100,000 clones; approximately 90% are singletons. The sample in question was peripheral blood, obtained 28 days after the second AZD1222 dose. The receptor set was obtained from an adult who received the AZD1222 COVID-19 vaccine.

The V and J genes are TRBV7-9 and TRBJ2-1; 8 nucleotides line up with TRBD2. Germline V gives CDR1 SEHNR, CDR2 FQNEAQ (reference sequence). Losses at the gene ends were 5 bases for V and 5 bases for J; bases not matched to a gene: 8. This CDR3 spans 15 amino acids. The CDR3 protein is CASSPSSGENNEQFF. The CDR3 DNA reads TGTGCCAGCAGCCCGAGTAGCGGGGAAAACAATGAGCAGTTCTTC.

The CDR3 protein is CSVGAGGYEQYF. CDR3 nucleotides: TGCAGCGTTGGTGCAGGGGGCTACGAGCAGTACTTC. The chain joins TRBV29-1 to TRBJ2-7, with 7 bases aligning to TRBD1. With 4 bases clipped from V and 3 bases from J, the junction kept 3 bases outside the gene matches. In germline, CDR1 is SQVTM, CDR2 ANQGSEA. The CDR3 has 12 residues.

The J gene is TRBJ1-5, the V gene TRBV4-3; D gene ambiguous. The CDR3 spans 13 residues. V shed 0 bases and J shed 6 bases, with 6 bases lying between them. CDR1 and CDR2 (germline): LGHNA, YSLEER. CDR3 amino acids: CASSQEDGQPQHF. CDR3 in DNA: TGCGCCAGCAGCCAAGAAGACGGTCAGCCCCAGCATTTT.

This clone showed up just once. V gene TRBV5-1 combines with J gene TRBJ2-3, with 7 nucleotides matching TRBD1. The V and J ends lost 1 base and 1 base, in that order; junction bases with no gene match: 6. Germline lookup yields CDR1 SGHRS and CDR2 YFSETQ. The CDR3 has 16 amino acids. The CDR3 protein is CASSLSPDRGTDTQYF. The CDR3 bases are TGCGCCAGCAGCTTGAGCCCCGACAGGGGCACAGATACGCAGTATTTT.

This clone is a singleton in its sample. The rearrangement uses TRBV6-4 and TRBJ2-2; D possibly corresponds to TRBD1 (6 bases). The germline gives CDR1 MRHNA, CDR2 SNTAGT. The CDR3 spans 14 residues. Between the trimmed V and J ends, which lost 7 bases and 2 bases, there was a span of 11 bases. CDR3 residues: CASKPGANTGELFF. DNA for the CDR3: TGTGCCAGCAAACCAGGGGCAAACACCGGGGAGCTGTTTTTT.

V gene TRBV2 combines with J gene TRBJ1-6; tentatively, D is TRBD1 (6 bases). CDR1 and CDR2 (germline): SNHLY, FYNNEI. This CDR3 comprises 15 residues. Between the trimmed V and J ends, which lost 1 base and 9 bases, there was a span of 13 bases. CDR3 sequence reads: CASSEVGTLPSPLHF. CDR3 nucleotide sequence: TGTGCCAGCAGTGAAGTTGGGACACTACCTTCACCCCTCCACTTT.

The V and J genes are TRBV11-2 and TRBJ1-1; TRBD1 matches at 8 bases. The CDR3 spans 16 residues. Germline-derived CDR1 and CDR2 are SGHAT and FQNNGV. V gave up 1 base and J gave up 0 bases; unmatched junction bases: 4. The CDR3 protein is CASSLVQGAVNTEAFF. As DNA, the CDR3 is TGTGCCAGCAGCTTAGTCCAGGGGGCGGTGAACACTGAAGCTTTCTTT. Drawing the rest from reference TRBV11-2 and TRBJ1-1, the complete variable domain is EAGVAQSPRYKIIEKRQSVAFWCNPISGHATLYWYQQILGQGPKLLIQFQNNGVVDDSQLPKDRFSAERLKGVDSTLKIQPAKLEDSAVYLCASSLVQGAVNTEAFFGQGTRLTVV.

Regarding this clone: Compared with germline, one end of the junction differs, possibly owing to a read error. J is TRBJ2-7 and V is TRBV16; no definite D call. The CDR3 length is 14 residues. The germline CDR1 and CDR2 sequences are KGHSY and FQNENV. The CDR3 reads CASSQSIWEDPKCF. The CDR3 bases are TGTGCCAGCAGCCAATCAATCTGGGAAGATCCCAAGTGCTTC. Together with reference TRBV16 and TRBJ2-7, the CDR3 gives the full variable domain: GEEVAQTPKHLVRGEGQKAKLYCAPIKGHSYVFWYQQVLKNEFKFLISFQNENVFDETGMPKERFSAKCLPNSPCSLEIQATKLEDSAVYFCASSQSIWEDPKCFGPGTRLTVT.